The 11 T cell receptor beta chains below all came from one sample that was sequenced in a study of molecular identifiers for immune sequencing clone quantification. TCRdb re-called the PCR reads with MiXCR, one entry per CDR3 protein. This table has under 100,000 distinct CDR3 sequences, about 23% appearing once. Sequences were obtained from naive CD8+ T cells from blood, with Jurkat cell RNA spiked in. The subset: FACS-sorted CD8+CD4-CCR7+CD45RA+ naive T cells. The source is a human donor in good health. Some libraries in this study had Jurkat cell RNA spiked in.

This clonotype was counted only a few times. The chain links TRBV28 to TRBJ2-7, with 15 bases fitting TRBD2. This CDR3 spans 18 amino acids. Germline V gene sequence: CDR1 MDHEN, CDR2 SYDVKM. V lost 1 base and J lost 2; bases outside the gene matches: 6. The CDR3 protein is CASSLSQGLAGGPYEQYF. The CDR3 DNA reads TGTGCCAGCAGTTTATCCCAGGGACTAGCGGGAGGCCCCTACGAGCAGTACTTC. Supplemented by reference TRBV28 and TRBJ2-7, the full variable domain reads DVKVTQSSRYLVKRTGEKVFLECVQDMDHENMFWYRQDPGLGLRLIYFSYDVKMKEKGDIPEGYSVSREKKERFSLILESASTNQTSMYLCASSLSQGLAGGPYEQYFGPGTRLTVT.

This clonotype was observed many times. This chain uses TRBV6-2 or TRBV6-3 with TRBJ1-2, with D unresolved. Germline CDR1 MNHEY, CDR2 SVGEGT. The ends were cut back, 8 bases at V and 5 bases at J, with 12 bases in the middle. The length of the CDR3 is 12 residues. The CDR3 is CASGPGAYGYTF. The CDR3 nucleotides are TGTGCCAGCGGTCCAGGCGCGTATGGCTACACCTTC.

In its sample, this clonotype was seen many times. The J gene is TRBJ2-3, the V gene TRBV5-5; 8 nucleotides agree with TRBD1. The V gene's germline CDR1 is SGHKS and CDR2 YYEKEE (reference sequence). The V segment lost 2 bases and the J segment 1 base; nucleotides outside the gene matches: 3. This CDR3 has 15 residues. The CDR3 DNA reads TGTGCCAGCAGCTTACCGGGACAGGGCACAGATACGCAGTATTTT. This encodes CASSLPGQGTDTQYF. Full variable domain (rest looked up from reference TRBV5-5 and TRBJ2-3): DAGVTQSPTHLIKTRGQQVTLRCSPISGHKSVSWYQQVLGQGPQFIFQYYEKEERGRGNFPDRFSARQFPNYSSELNVNALLLGDSALYLCASSLPGQGTDTQYFGPGTRLTVL.

This clonotype has at least ten counts. The rearrangement links TRBV2 to TRBJ2-5; perhaps TRBD1 as D (5 bases). Trimming cost V 3 bases and J 3 bases, with 17 bases left between them. Germline V gene lookup returns CDR1 SNHLY and CDR2 FYNNEI. The CDR3 extends over 16 amino acids. This chain's CDR3 is CASSESYRLLEETQYF. CDR3 coding DNA: TGTGCCAGCAGTGAGTCTTACAGGCTATTAGAAGAGACCCAGTACTTC.

V is TRBV4-3 and J is TRBJ2-5, with 8 positions matching TRBD2. The V gene end was trimmed by 0 bases and the J gene end by 3 bases; junction bases not matched to a gene: 12. Germline V gives CDR1 LGHNA, CDR2 YSLEER. CDR3 size: 18 residues. The CDR3 nucleotides read TGCGCCAGCAGCCAAGATCTTGATGCGGGGGGCCATGAAGAGACCCAGTACTTC. Its protein product is CASSQDLDAGGHEETQYF.

As for this clonotype: Since a much larger clone is just one base distant, this may be a read error. J is TRBJ2-7 and V is TRBV28; TRBD2 aligns across 8 bases. Germline V lookup: CDR1 MDHEN, CDR2 SYDVKM. The CDR3 consists of 12 residues. CDR3 region: CASSRLALEQHF. The CDR3 DNA follows: TGTGCCAGCAGTAGACTAGCGCTCGAGCAGCACTTC.

As for this clonotype: The junction departs from the called germline gene at one end, perhaps through a read error. The rearrangement uses TRBV5-1 and TRBJ2-5; perhaps TRBD1 as D (5 bases). Germline V CDR1 and CDR2: SGHRS, YFSETQ. CDR3 size: 16 residues. The CDR3 nucleotides read TGCGCCAACAGCACGGCAGGGATGGAACCCCAAGAGACCCAGTACTTC. This codes for CANSTAGMEPQETQYF.

This clonotype has at least ten counts. The chain combines TRBV28 with TRBJ1-5; D gene uncertain. Trimming cost V 3 bases and J 0 bases, with 12 bases left between them. Germline V gene sequence: CDR1 MDHEN, CDR2 SYDVKM. The CDR3 has 16 amino acids. The CDR3 protein is CASSFGSVYSNQPQHF. CDR3 bases: TGTGCCAGCAGTTTCGGTTCGGTTTATAGCAATCAGCCCCAGCATTTT.

The chain links TRBV7-3 to TRBJ2-1; 9 bases align to TRBD1. The ends lost 4 bases at V and 6 bases at J; junction bases unmatched: 4. The CDR3 spans 14 residues. Germline V CDR1 and CDR2: SGHTA, FQGTGA. In DNA form, the CDR3 reads TGTGCCAGCAGCTACCTGACAGGGGGCAATGAGCAGTTCTTC. Amino acids: CASSYLTGGNEQFF. Filled out from reference TRBV7-3 and TRBJ2-1, the complete variable domain reads GAGVSQTPSNKVTEKGKYVELRCDPISGHTALYWYRQSLGQGPEFLIYFQGTGAADDSGLPNDRFFAVRPEGSVSTLKIQRTERGDSAVYLCASSYLTGGNEQFFGPGTRLTVL.

This clonotype appeared many times. V and J are TRBV7-9 and TRBJ2-7, with D uncertain. The V end was cut by 1 base, the J end by 6 bases, with 13 bases between. Per the germline V gene, CDR1 is SEHNR and CDR2 is FQNEAQ (reference sequence). The CDR3 is made up of 14 amino acids. CDR3 region: CASSLDALSAEQYF. In DNA form, the CDR3 reads TGTGCCAGCAGCTTAGATGCACTAAGCGCCGAGCAGTACTTC.

Comment on this clonotype: Relative to the germline gene, one junction end is altered; a read error may explain this. The J gene is TRBJ1-1, the V gene TRBV4-1, with a weak D call TRBD1 (6 bases). The germline V gene has CDR1 MGHRA and CDR2 YSYEKL. This CDR3 comprises 15 residues. In nucleotides, the CDR3 is TGCGCCAGCAGCCAAGACACTCTTGGGGGCACTGGAGCTTTCTTT. This sequence encodes CASSQDTLGGTGAFF.